This T cell receptor (beta chain) was identified in a study of OX40 agonist ivuxolimab in advanced cancers. Across the study: Checkpoint inhibitors had been given previously to 40% of patients.

This clone has a single count. Antigen unknown. This table comes from immunoSEQ multiplex PCR, and its TCRdb copy is limited to in-frame clones, with some not included. Among about 70,000 clones listed, more than 75% were seen once. A history of autoimmune disease or systemic immunosuppression excluded patients. The sampling schedule covered blood at baseline, cycle 4 day 1, and cycle 7 day 1. The CDR3 has 15 amino acids. The study, taken as a whole, reports: Averaging showed that CD8+ T cells had more expanded clones than CD4+ did.

The material was CD4+ or CD8+ T cells sorted from blood, obtained in a trial of the OX40 agonist ivuxolimab. The chain employs TRBV1 and TRBJ1-2; TRBD1 is the table's D call and was not checked against the DNA. TRBV1 is a pseudogene locus. This clonotype originated in an adult with an advanced solid tumor such as melanoma, head and neck, liver or kidney cancer. CDR3 DNA: TGCACCCTGAACCTTGGGAGACAGGAAAACTATGGCTACACCTTC. Translation: CTLNLGRQENYGYTF.